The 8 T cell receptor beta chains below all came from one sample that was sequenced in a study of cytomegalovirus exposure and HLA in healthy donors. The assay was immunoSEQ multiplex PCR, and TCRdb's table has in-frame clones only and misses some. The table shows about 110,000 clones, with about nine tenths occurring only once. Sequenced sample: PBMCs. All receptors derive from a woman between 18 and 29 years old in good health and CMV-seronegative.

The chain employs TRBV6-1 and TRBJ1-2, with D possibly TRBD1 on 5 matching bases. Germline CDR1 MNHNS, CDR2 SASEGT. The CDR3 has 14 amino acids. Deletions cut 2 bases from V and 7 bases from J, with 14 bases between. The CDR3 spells CASSESGGLGGYTF. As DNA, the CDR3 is TGTGCCAGCAGTGAAAGCGGGGGGTTAGGTGGCTACACCTTC.

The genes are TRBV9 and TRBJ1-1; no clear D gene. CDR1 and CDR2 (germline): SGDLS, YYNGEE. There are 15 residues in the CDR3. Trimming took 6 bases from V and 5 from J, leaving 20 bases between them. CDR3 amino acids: CASTGWEGEGTEAFF. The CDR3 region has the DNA TGTGCCAGCACTGGGTGGGAGGGTGAGGGAACTGAAGCTTTCTTT.

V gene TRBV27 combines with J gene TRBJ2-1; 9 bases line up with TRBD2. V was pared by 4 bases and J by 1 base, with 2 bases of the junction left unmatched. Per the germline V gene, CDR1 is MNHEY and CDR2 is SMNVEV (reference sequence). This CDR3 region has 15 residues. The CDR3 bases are TGTGCCAGCAGTTCCCTAGCGGGGTCCTACAATGAGCAGTTCTTC. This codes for CASSSLAGSYNEQFF.

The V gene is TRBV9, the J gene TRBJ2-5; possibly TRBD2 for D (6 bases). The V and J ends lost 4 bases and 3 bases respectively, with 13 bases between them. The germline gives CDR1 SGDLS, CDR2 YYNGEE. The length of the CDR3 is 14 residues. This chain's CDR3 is CASSRGLVEETQYF. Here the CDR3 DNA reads TGTGCCAGCAGCCGGGGACTTGTAGAAGAGACCCAGTACTTC.

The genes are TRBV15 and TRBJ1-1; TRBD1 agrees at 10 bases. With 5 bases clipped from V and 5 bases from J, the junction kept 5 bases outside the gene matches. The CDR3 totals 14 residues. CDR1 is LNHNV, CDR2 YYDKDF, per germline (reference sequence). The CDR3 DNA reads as TGTGCCACCAGCTGGGACAGGGGAGGGACTGAAGCTTTCTTT. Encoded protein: CATSWDRGGTEAFF.

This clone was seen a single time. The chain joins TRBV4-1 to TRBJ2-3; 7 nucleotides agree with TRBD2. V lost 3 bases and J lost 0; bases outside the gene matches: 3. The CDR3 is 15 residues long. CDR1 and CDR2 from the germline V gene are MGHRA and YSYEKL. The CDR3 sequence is CASSQGLPSTDTQYF. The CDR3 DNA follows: TGCGCCAGCAGCCAGGGACTACCTAGCACAGATACGCAGTATTTT.

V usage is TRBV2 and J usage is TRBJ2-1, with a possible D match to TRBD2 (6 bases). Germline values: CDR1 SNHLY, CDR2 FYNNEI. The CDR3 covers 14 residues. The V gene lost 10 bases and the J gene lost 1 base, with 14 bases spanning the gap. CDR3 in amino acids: CATPGGTSYNEQFF. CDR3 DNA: TGTGCCACACCTGGCGGGACGTCCTACAATGAGCAGTTCTTC. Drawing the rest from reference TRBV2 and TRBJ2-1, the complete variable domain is EPEVTQTPSHQVTQMGQEVILRCVPISNHLYFYWYRQILGQKVEFLVSFYNNEISEKSEIFDDQFSVERPDGSNFTLKIRSTKLEDSAMYFCATPGGTSYNEQFFGPGTRLTVL.

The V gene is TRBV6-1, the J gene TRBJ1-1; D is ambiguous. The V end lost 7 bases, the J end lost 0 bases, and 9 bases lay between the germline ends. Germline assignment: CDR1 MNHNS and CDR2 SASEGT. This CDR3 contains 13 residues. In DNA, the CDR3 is TGTGCCAGCAACACAGCACTGAACACTGAAGCTTTCTTT. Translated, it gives CASNTALNTEAFF.